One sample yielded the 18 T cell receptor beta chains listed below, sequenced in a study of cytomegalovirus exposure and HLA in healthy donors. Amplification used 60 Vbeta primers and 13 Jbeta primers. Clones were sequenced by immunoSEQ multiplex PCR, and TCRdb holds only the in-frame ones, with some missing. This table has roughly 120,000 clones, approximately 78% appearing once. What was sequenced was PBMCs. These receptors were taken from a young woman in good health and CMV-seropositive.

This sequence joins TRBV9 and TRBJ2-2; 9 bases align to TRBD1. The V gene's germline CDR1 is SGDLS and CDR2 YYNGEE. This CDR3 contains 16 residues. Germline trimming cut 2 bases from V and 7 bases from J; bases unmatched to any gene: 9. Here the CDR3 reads CASSVYRDREGGELFF. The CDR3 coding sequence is TGTGCCAGCAGCGTTTACCGGGACAGGGAGGGCGGGGAGCTGTTTTTT.

CDR3 sequence (DNA): TGCGCCAGCAGCCAAGATAACAGGGCGAGAGACACCGGGGAGCTGTTTTTT. Translated, it gives CASSQDNRARDTGELFF. The J gene is TRBJ2-2, the V gene TRBV4-3; TRBD1 is a possible D gene (6 bases). The CDR3 is made up of 17 amino acids. Between the trimmed V and J ends, which lost 0 bases and 3 bases, there was a span of 14 bases. Germline CDR1 is LGHNA and CDR2 is YSLEER.

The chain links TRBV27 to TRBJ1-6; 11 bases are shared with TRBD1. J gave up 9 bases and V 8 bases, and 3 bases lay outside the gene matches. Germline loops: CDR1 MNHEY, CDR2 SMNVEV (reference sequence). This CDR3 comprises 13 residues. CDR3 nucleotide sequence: TGTGCCAGCGGAGGGACAGGGGGTTCACCCCTCCACTTT. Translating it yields CASGGTGGSPLHF.

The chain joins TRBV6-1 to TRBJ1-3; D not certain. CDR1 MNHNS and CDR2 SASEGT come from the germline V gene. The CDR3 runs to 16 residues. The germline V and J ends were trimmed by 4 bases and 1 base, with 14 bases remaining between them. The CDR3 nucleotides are TGTGCCAGCAGTGCCCAGAAATCGAATTCTGGAAACACCATATATTTT. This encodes CASSAQKSNSGNTIYF.

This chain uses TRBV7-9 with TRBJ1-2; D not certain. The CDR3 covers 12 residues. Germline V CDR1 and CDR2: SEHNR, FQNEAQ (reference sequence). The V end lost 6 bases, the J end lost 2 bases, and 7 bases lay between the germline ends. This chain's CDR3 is CASRYSNYGYTF. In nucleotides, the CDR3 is TGTGCCAGCAGGTACTCAAACTATGGCTACACCTTC.

CDR3 region: CATSRGNPQETQYF. CDR3 nucleotides: TGTGCCACCAGCCGCGGGAACCCCCAAGAGACCCAGTACTTC. The chain is built from TRBV15 and TRBJ2-5, with a possible D match to TRBD2 (6 bases). The germline V gene encodes CDR1 LNHNV and CDR2 YYDKDF (reference sequence). The CDR3 consists of 14 residues. The ends were cut back, 5 bases at V and 1 base at J, with 11 bases in the middle.

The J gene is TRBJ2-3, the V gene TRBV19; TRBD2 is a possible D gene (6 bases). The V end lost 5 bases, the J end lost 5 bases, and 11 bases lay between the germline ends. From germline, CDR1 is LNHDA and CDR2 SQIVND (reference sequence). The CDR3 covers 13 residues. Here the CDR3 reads CASSVTGVDTQYF. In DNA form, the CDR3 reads TGTGCCAGTAGTGTTACGGGGGTAGATACGCAGTATTTT.

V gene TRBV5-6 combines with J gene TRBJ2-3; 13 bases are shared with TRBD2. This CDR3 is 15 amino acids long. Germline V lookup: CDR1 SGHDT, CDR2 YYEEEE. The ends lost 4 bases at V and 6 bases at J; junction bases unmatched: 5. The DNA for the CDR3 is TGTGCCAGCAGCACACGGACTAGCGGGGGTGATACGCAGTATTTT. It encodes CASSTRTSGGDTQYF.

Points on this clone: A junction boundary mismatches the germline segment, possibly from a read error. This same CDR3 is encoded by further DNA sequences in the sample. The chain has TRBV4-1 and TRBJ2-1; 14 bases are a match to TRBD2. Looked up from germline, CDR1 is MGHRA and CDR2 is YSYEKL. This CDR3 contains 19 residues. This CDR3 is CASSQDPGLAGGWGHEQFF. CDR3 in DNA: TGCGCCAGCAGCCAAGATCCCGGACTAGCGGGGGGTTGGGGGCATGAACAGTTCTTC.

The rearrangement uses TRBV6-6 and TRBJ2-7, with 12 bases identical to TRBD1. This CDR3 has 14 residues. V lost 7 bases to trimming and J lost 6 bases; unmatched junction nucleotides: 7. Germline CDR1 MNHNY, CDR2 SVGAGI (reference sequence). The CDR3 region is CASKGGQGAREQYF. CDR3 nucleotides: TGTGCCAGCAAAGGGGGACAGGGGGCTCGCGAGCAGTACTTC.

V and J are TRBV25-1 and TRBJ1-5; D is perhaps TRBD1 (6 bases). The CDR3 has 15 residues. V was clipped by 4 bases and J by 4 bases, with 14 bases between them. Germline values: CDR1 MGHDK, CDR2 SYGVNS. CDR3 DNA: TGTGCCAGCAGTGGTGAGGAGGACAGTAATCAGCCCCAGCATTTT. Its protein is CASSGEEDSNQPQHF.

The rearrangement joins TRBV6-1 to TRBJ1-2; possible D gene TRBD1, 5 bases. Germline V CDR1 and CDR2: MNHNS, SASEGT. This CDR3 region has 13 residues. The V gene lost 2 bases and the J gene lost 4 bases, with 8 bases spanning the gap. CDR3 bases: TGTGCCAGCAGTGAAAGGGGCAGCTATGGCTACACCTTC. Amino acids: CASSERGSYGYTF.

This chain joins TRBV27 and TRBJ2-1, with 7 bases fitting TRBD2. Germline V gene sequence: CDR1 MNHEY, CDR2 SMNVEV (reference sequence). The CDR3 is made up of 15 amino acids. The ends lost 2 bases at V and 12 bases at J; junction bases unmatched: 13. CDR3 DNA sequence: TGTGCCAGCAGTTTAGGCTCTAGCGGCGGCCCGGGGCAGTTCTTC. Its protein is CASSLGSSGGPGQFF.

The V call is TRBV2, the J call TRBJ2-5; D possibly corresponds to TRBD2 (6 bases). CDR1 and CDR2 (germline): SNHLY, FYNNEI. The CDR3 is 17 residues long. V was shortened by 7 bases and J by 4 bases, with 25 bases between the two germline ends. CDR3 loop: CASNRGNGGSSGETQYF. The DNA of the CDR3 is TGTGCCAGCAACCGAGGGAACGGGGGTTCATCGGGAGAGACCCAGTACTTC.

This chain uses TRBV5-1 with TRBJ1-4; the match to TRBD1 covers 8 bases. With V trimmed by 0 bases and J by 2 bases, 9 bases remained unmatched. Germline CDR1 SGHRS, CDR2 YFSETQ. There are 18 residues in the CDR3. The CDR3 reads CASSLAGAGGRTNEKLFF. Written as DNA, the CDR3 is TGCGCCAGCAGCTTGGCGGGGGCAGGGGGCCGGACTAATGAAAAACTGTTTTTT.

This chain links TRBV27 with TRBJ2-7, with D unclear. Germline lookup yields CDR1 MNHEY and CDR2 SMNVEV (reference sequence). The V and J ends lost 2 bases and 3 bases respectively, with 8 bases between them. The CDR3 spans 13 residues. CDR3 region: CASSLGEDYEQYF. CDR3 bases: TGTGCCAGCAGTTTAGGCGAGGACTACGAGCAGTACTTC.

As DNA, the CDR3 is TGTGCCTGGACGGACATCATGAACACTGAAGCTTTCTTT. This translates into CAWTDIMNTEAFF. The chain recombines TRBV30 with TRBJ1-1; TRBD1 is a possible D gene (5 bases). CDR3 size: 13 residues. Germline V gene data show CDR1 as GTSNPN and CDR2 as SVGIG (reference sequence). V lost 4 bases to trimming and J lost 0 bases, with 9 bases between them.

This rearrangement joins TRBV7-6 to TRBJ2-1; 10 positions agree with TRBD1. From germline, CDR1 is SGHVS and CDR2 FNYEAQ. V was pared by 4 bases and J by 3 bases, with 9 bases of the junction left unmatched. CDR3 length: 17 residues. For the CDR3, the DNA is TGTGCCAGCAGCTCCCCGACAGGGGGCCCCCTCTACAATGAGCAGTTCTTC. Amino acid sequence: CASSSPTGGPLYNEQFF. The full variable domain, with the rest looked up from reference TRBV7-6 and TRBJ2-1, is GAGVSQSPRYKVTKRGQDVALRCDPISGHVSLYWYRQALGQGPEFLTYFNYEAQQDKSGLPNDRFSAERPEGSISTLTIQRTEQRDSAMYRCASSSPTGGPLYNEQFFGPGTRLTVL.